The clone carrying this T cell receptor (beta chain) has a count of ten or more. The data originate from a study of T cells after posttransplantation cyclophosphamide. The CDR3 is made up of 15 amino acids. The V gene's germline CDR1 is SGHRS and CDR2 YFSETQ. Germline trimming cut 4 bases from V and 8 bases from J; bases unmatched to any gene: 12. Clones were sequenced by immunoSEQ multiplex PCR, and TCRdb holds only the in-frame ones, with some missing. The sample includes 24,000 or so clones, none of them occurring once. A marrow graft followed busulfan-fludarabine conditioning, with cyclophosphamide on days +3 and +4.

This receptor was identified in a male patient between 18 and 35 years old who received an allogeneic stem cell transplant from a related donor, was CMV-positive, and had no GVHD. The graft donor may have contributed some T cells. The input for sequencing was PBMCs, taken after allogeneic stem cell transplant with posttransplant cyclophosphamide. The chain uses TRBV5-1 and TRBJ1-2; 9 positions agree with TRBD1. The CDR3 nucleotides read TGCGCCAGCAGCCCTGGGGGACAGGGAGTATGGGGCTACACCTTC. Its translation is CASSPGGQGVWGYTF.